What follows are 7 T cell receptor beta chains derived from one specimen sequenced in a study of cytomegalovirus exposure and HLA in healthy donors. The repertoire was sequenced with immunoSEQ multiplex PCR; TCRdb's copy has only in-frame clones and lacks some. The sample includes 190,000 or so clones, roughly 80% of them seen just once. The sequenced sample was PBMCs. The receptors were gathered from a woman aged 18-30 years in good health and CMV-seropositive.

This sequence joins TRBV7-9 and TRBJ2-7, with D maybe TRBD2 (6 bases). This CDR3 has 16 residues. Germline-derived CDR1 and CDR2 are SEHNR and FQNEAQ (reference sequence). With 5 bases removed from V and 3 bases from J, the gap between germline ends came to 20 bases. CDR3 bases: TGTGCCAGCAGCCCCCCGTGGAGGGAAGGATTCTACGAGCAGTACTTC. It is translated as CASSPPWREGFYEQYF. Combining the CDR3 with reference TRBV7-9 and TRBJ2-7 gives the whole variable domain DTGVSQNPRHKITKRGQNVTFRCDPISEHNRLYWYRQTLGQGPEFLTYFQNEAQLEKSRLLSDRFSAERPKGSFSTLEIQRTEQGDSAMYLCASSPPWREGFYEQYFGPGTRLTVT.

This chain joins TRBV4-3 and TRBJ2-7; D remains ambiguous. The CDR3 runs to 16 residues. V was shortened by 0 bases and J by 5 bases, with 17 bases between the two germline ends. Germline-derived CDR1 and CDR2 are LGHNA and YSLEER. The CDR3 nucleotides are TGCGCCAGCAGCCAAGACCTTAAAGAGAGTGAGGACGAGCAGTACTTC. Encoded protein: CASSQDLKESEDEQYF.

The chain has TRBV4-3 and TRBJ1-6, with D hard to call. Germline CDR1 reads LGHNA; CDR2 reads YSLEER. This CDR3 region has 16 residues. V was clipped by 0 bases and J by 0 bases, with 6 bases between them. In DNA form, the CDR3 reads TGCGCCAGCAGCCAAGATCCGGGCTCCTATAATTCACCCCTCCACTTT. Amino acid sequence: CASSQDPGSYNSPLHF.

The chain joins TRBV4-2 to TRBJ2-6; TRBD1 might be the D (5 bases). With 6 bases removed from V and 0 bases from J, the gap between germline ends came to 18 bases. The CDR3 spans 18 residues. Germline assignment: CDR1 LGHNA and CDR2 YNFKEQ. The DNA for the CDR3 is TGTGCCAGCAGGAATGTGGGCCAGGGTCGCTCTGGGGCCAACGTCCTGACTTTC. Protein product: CASRNVGQGRSGANVLTF.

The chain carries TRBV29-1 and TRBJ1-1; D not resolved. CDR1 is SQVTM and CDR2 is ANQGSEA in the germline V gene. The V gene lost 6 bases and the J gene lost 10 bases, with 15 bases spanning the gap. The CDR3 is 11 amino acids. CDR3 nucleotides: TGCAGCGTCCTCGAACAGAACCGAGCTTTCTTT. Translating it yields CSVLEQNRAFF.

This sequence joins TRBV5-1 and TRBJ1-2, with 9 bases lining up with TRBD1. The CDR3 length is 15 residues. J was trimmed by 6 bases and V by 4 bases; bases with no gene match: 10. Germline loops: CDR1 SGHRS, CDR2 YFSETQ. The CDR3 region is CASSPEWTGVHGYTF. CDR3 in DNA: TGCGCCAGCAGCCCGGAGTGGACAGGGGTGCATGGCTACACCTTC.

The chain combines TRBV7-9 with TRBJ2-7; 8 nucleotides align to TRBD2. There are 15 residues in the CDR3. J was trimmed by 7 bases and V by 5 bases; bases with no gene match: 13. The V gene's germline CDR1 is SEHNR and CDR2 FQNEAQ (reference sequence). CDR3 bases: TGTGCCAGCAGCCTCGAGGGGACTAGAGTTCGGGAGCAGTACTTC. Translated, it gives CASSLEGTRVREQYF.